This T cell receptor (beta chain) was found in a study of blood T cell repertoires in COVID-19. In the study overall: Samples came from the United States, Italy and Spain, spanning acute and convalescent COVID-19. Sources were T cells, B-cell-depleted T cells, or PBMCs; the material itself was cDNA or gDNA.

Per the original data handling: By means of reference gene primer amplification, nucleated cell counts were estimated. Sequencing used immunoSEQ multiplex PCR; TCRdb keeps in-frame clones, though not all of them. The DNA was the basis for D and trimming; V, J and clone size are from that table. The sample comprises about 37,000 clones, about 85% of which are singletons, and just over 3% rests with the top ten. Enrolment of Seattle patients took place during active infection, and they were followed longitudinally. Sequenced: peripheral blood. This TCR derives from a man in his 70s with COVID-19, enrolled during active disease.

The CDR3: CASSIGGSGAYGYTF. For the CDR3, the DNA is TGTGCCAGTAGTATAGGCGGATCCGGCGCCTATGGCTACACCTTC. V and J are TRBV19 and TRBJ1-2; D gene ambiguous. The CDR3 sequence is 15 residues long. Germline lookup yields CDR1 LNHDA and CDR2 SQIVND (reference sequence). V shed 1 base and J shed 4 bases, with 13 bases lying between them.